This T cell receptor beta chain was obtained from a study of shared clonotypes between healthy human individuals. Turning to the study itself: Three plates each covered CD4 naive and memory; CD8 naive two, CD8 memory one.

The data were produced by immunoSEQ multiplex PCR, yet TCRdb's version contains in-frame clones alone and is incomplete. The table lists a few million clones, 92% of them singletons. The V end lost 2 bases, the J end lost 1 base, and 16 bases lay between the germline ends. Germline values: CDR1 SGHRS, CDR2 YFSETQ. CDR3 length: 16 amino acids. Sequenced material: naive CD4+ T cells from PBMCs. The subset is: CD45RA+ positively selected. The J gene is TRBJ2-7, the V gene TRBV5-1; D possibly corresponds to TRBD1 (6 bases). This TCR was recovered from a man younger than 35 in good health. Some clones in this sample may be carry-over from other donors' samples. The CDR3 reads CASSLQQGWKSYEQYF. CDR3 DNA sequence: TGCGCCAGCAGCTTACAACAGGGATGGAAATCCTACGAGCAGTACTTC.